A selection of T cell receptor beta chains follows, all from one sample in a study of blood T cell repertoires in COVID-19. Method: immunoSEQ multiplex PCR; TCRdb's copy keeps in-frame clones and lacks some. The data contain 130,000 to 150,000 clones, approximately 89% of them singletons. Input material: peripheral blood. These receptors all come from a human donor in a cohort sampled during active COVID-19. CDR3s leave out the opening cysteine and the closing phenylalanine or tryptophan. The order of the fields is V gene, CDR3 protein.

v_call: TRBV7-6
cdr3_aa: ASSLVAETQY

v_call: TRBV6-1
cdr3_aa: ASSETKTSYGYT

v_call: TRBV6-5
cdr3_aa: ASTSDRASYEQY

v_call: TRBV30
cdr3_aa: AWNGGGTGELF

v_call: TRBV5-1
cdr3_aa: ASRRSPSGYNEQF

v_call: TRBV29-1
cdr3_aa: SVAGGDSQQY

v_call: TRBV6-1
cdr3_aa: ASSDYGTFGRYNEQF

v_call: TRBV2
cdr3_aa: ASRDDRAQETQY

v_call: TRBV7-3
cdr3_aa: ASSPGTAREGETQY

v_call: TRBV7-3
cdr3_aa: ASSLRGGDTGELF

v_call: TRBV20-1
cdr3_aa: SASVGGSTDTQY